Reported below is one T cell receptor beta chain. Its antigen remains unknown. The conserved phenylalanine or tryptophan is not found at the CDR3 terminus, so this likely reflects a read error. Per the germline V gene, CDR1 is MGHRA and CDR2 is YSYEKL. CDR3 length: 14 amino acids. V trimming: 5 bases; J trimming: 2 bases; junction bases outside the gene matches: 6. Using RNA template, CDR3s of TCR alpha and beta were amplified with iRepertoire arm-PCR. Each CDR3 protein gets one entry after TCRdb re-called the multiplex PCR reads with MiXCR. The table shows around 390,000 distinct CDR3 sequences, with approximately 42% occurring only once. This record belongs to a study of glioma-infiltrating T cells. Study results and caveats: Tissue-blood divergence was below expectation in non-neoplastic patients, above in gliomas. Signature shared blood CDR3 motifs were enriched in low-divergence and depleted in high-divergence patients.

V usage is TRBV4-1 and J usage is TRBJ2-7; 7 bases match TRBD1. The TCR sequence derives from a human donor with low-grade glioma or glioblastoma, undergoing nonglioma brain surgery, or in good health (not recorded which). The source material was glioma tissue, nonneoplastic brain tissue, or PBMCs (not recorded which). The CDR3 loop reads CASSLRTGTYEQYL. The CDR3 nucleotides are TGCGCCAGCAGCTTACGGACAGGAACCTACGAGCAGTACTTA.